This passage covers 9 T cell receptor beta chains from one sample sequenced in a study of low-dose radiotherapy and immunotherapy resistance in tumors. Alpha and beta chains were covered, as first-strand cDNA relied on TRAV- and TRBV-specific primers. TCRs were amplified for around 20 PCR cycles with a constant-region primer and V-primer adapter. TCRdb ran MiXCR on the reads and lists one entry per CDR3 protein. The table records roughly 16,000 distinct CDR3 sequences, approximately 70% of them present only once. Receptors originate from a human donor with advanced metastatic prostate, ovarian, gallbladder or colorectal cancer (not recorded which). This table probably holds off-target reads from a library built for another chain.

This rearrangement joins TRBV4-1 to TRBJ2-5, with D uncertain. This CDR3 spans 12 amino acids. The V gene lost 1 base and the J gene lost 12 bases, with 12 bases spanning the gap. Germline lookup yields CDR1 MGHRA and CDR2 YSYEKL. The CDR3 loop is CASSQGAGLKYF. Written as DNA, the CDR3 is TGCGCCAGCAGCCAAGGGGCCGGGTTAAAGTACTTC.

This clonotype was seen only a few times. The chain is built from TRBV7-9 and TRBJ2-1; D may be TRBD1 or TRBD2 (5 bases each). Germline CDR1 and CDR2: SEHNR and FQNEAQ (reference sequence). The ends were cut back, 4 bases at V and 0 bases at J, with 16 bases in the middle. The CDR3 is made up of 17 amino acids. This CDR3 reads CASSSIRDPSSYNEQFF. The DNA for the CDR3 is TGTGCCAGCAGCTCCATCCGGGACCCAAGCTCCTACAATGAGCAGTTCTTC.

This clonotype was seen just once. The chain has TRBV10-3 and TRBJ2-3, with D hard to call. CDR3 length equals 11 residues. V shed 4 bases and J shed 4 bases, with 3 bases lying between them. Germline CDR1 ENHRY, CDR2 SYGVKD. Here the CDR3 DNA reads TGTGCCATCAGTGGGGCAGATACGCAGTATTTT. The encoded protein is CAISGADTQYF.

The gene calls are TRBV5-1 and TRBJ1-2; possible D gene TRBD1, 5 bases. V was cut by 0 bases and J by 7 bases, with 22 bases left in between. The CDR3 is made up of 17 amino acids. Germline values: CDR1 SGHRS, CDR2 YFSETQ. The CDR3 DNA is TGCGCCAGCAGCTTGGATAGTGACAGCTCAACCCGGGGTGGCTACACCTTC. Encoded protein: CASSLDSDSSTRGGYTF.

The chain combines TRBV11-2 with TRBJ2-7, with TRBD1 matching over 8 bases. The CDR3 is 15 amino acids. V was clipped by 2 bases and J by 2 bases; unmatched bases: 5. The germline CDR1 and CDR2 sequences are SGHAT and FQNNGV. The CDR3 nucleotides are TGTGCCAGCAGCTTAAGGGTCAGGGGGCCCTACGAGCAGTACTTC. Its protein is CASSLRVRGPYEQYF.

The rearrangement joins TRBV6-5 to TRBJ1-5, with 7 bases fitting TRBD1. This CDR3 is 15 amino acids long. V shed 5 bases, J shed 6 bases, and the junction held 10 bases outside the gene matches. Germline CDR1 reads MNHEY; CDR2 reads SVGAGI. CDR3 DNA: TGTGCCAGCAGTGAACGACAGGGCGGAGGTCAGCCCCAGCATTTT. It specifies CASSERQGGGQPQHF.

CDR3 sequence (DNA): TGCAGTCCATACAGGGGAGCTAACTATGGCTACACCTTC. It encodes CSPYRGANYGYTF. V usage is TRBV20-1 and J usage is TRBJ1-2, with 7 bases lining up with TRBD1. This CDR3 region has 13 residues. With 8 bases clipped from V and 0 bases from J, the junction kept 6 bases outside the gene matches. CDR1 and CDR2 (germline): DFQATT, SNEGSKA (reference sequence).

This chain joins TRBV12-3 or TRBV12-4 and TRBJ1-1; 11 nucleotides line up with TRBD1. This CDR3 region has 14 residues. Trimming took 7 bases from V and 7 from J; bases not matched to a gene: 8. CDR3 protein: CASTLSGTGGEAFF. DNA of the CDR3: TGTGCCAGCACCCTATCCGGGACAGGGGGTGAAGCTTTCTTT.

The chain has TRBV7-3 and TRBJ1-1; no clear D gene. Trimming took 4 bases from V and 0 from J, leaving 9 bases between them. Germline V gene lookup returns CDR1 SGHTA and CDR2 FQGTGA. This CDR3 region has 14 residues. The CDR3 here is CASSSIGMNTEAFF. CDR3 DNA sequence: TGTGCCAGCAGCTCGATAGGTATGAACACTGAAGCTTTCTTT.